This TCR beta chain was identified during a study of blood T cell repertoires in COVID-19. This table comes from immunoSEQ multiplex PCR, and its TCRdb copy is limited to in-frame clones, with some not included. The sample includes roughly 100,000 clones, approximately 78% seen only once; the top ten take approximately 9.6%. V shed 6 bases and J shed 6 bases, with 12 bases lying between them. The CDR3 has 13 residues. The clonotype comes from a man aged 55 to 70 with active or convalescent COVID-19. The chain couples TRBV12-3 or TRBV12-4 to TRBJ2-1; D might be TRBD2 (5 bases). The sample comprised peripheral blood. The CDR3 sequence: CASSLRTPNEQFF. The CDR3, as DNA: TGTGCCAGCAGCTTAAGGACTCCCAATGAGCAGTTCTTC.